The clone carrying this T cell receptor (beta chain) was observed a few times. This entry belongs to a study of blood T cells in healthy people across ages. V was shortened by 3 bases and J by 2 bases, with 8 bases between the two germline ends. The CDR3 length is 14 residues. The authors ran a second PCR of 7 to 11 cycles using a sample-barcoded 5' primer and a J-beta primer mix. TCRdb re-analysed the 5' RACE reads in MiXCR, keeping a single row per CDR3 protein. Of about 780,000 distinct CDR3 sequences detected, roughly 25% appear once; the ten largest clones hold around 3%. These data were also reused for a study on T cells of mothers and their children. From that second work: Several million TCR beta reads per child versus over 9 million per mother. The study found slightly higher but non-significant overlap in related versus unrelated mother-child pairs.

The clonotype was recovered from a boy aged 5 to 17 in good health. Material for sequencing was blood. V is TRBV12-3 or TRBV12-4 and J is TRBJ2-1; D may be TRBD2 (6 bases). CDR3 sequence: CASSLGLTYNEQFF. In DNA, the CDR3 is TGTGCCAGCAGTTTGGGACTCACCTACAATGAGCAGTTCTTC.